This TCR beta chain was identified in a study of early T cells in non-severe SARS-CoV-2 infection. Study details: Alpha and beta chains were unpaired, from unsorted whole-blood bulk RNA.

TCRdb reanalysed the 5' RACE reads using MiXCR and keeps one entry per CDR3 protein. The profile shows tens of thousands of distinct CDR3 sequences, 12% of them singletons. CDR3 length: 14 residues. Per germline, CDR1 SGHNT and CDR2 YENEEA. Trimming took off 0 bases at V and 5 bases at J, with 11 bases between the two ends. The TCR was taken from an adult who was a healthcare worker with PCR-confirmed SARS-CoV-2 infection or an uninfected control (not recorded which). Sequenced here: whole blood, sampled at baseline. The V and J genes are TRBV11-3 and TRBJ2-7, with no clear D. Here the CDR3 DNA reads TGTGCCAGCAGCTTAGAACGGGTCGGCGACGAGCAGTACTTC. Translated: CASSLERVGDEQYF.